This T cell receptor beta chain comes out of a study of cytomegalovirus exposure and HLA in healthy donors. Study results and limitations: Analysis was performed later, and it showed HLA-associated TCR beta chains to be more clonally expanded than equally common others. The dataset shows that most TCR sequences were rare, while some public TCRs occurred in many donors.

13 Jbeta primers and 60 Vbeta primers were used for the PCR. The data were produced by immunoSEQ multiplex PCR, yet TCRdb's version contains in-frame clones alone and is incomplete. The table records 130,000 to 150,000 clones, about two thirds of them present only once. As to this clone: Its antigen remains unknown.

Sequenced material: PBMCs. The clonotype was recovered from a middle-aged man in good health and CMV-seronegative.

CDR3 in DNA: TGTGCCAGCTCTTCATATGTGGGCTCCGGGGAGCTGTTTTTT. This encodes CASSSYVGSGELFF. The rearrangement uses TRBV6-4 and TRBJ2-2; D is undetermined. Germline loops: CDR1 MRHNA, CDR2 SNTAGT. The CDR3 length is 14 residues. The V end was cut by 8 bases, the J end by 6 bases, with 16 bases between.